Included here is one TCR beta chain sequence, with context. The sample belongs to a study of blood T cell repertoires in COVID-19. Those enrolled, adults aged roughly 18 to 95 years, came from 24 US areas. Using immunoSEQ multiplex PCR, the repertoire was profiled, and TCRdb retains in-frame clones only, with some absent. The sample lists 150,000 to 250,000 clones; around 82% were seen once. Germline CDR1 MDHEN, CDR2 SYDVKM. This CDR3 region has 15 residues. J lost 0 bases, V lost 3 bases, and 4 bases had no gene match. This chain uses TRBV28 with TRBJ1-1; 7 bases match TRBD1. This TCR came from a man in his forties or fifties who had recovered from COVID-19. The sample comprised PBMCs or T cells enriched from blood (not recorded which). CDR3 in amino acids: CASSLTGSMNTEAFF. The CDR3 DNA sequence: TGTGCCAGCAGTTTGACAGGGTCCATGAACACTGAAGCTTTCTTT.